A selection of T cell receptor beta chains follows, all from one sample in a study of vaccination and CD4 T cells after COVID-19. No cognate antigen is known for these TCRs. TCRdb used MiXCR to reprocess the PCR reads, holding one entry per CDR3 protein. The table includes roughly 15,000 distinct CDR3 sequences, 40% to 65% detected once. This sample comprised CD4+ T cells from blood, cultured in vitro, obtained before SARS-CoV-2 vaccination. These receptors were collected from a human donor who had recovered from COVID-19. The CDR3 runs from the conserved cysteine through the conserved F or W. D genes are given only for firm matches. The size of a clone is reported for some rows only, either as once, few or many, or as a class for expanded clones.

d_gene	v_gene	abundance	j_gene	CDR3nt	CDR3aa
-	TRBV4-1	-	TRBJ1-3	TGCGCCAGCAGCCAAGGGGGGGCCAGGGCAGGAAACACCATATATTTT	CASSQGGARAGNTIYF
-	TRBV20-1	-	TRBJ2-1	TGCAGTGCTACTCCCCGTTCTGAGCCCTACAATGAGCAGTTCTTC	CSATPRSEPYNEQFF
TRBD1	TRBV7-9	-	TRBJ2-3	TGTGCCAGCAGCTTTATCCGGGACAGAGATACGCAGTATTTT	CASSFIRDRDTQYF
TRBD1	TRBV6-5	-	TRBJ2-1	TGTGCCAGCAAATACTCGGGGACAGGGGTTAAGAGTGAGCAGTTCTTC	CASKYSGTGVKSEQFF
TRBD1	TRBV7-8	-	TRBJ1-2	TGTGCCAGCAGCCTGGACAGGGGGCTATTGGGGGTTGACTATGGCTACACCTTC	CASSLDRGLLGVDYGYTF
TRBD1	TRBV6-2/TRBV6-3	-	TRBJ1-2	TGTGCCAGCAGTTATGGACAGGGGATGGTCTACACCTTC	CASSYGQGMVYTF
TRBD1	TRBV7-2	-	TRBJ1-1	TGTGCCAGCAGCTTAGATCGACACAGGGGGTGGCCCACTGAAGCTTTCTTT	CASSLDRHRGWPTEAFF
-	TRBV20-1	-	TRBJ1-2	TGCAGTGCTAGATCACGGGGGCGGAATGGCCTGGACTATGGCTACACCTTC	CSARSRGRNGLDYGYTF
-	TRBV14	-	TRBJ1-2	TGTGCCAGCAGCCAAGATCTTTGGGGCTATGGCTACACCTTC	CASSQDLWGYGYTF
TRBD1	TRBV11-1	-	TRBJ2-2	TGTGCCAGCAGCTTAGGAACAGGGGTGTACACCGGGGAGCTGTTTTTT	CASSLGTGVYTGELFF
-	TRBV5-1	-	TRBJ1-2	TGCGCCAGCAGCTTAGAAGTCAACTATGGCTACACCTTC	CASSLEVNYGYTF
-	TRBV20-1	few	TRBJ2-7	TGCAGTGCTAGAAGGGGGTGGGTTTTTTCTAGTAACGAGCAGTACTTC	CSARRGWVFSSNEQYF
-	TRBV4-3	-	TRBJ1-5	TGCGCCAGCAGCCAAGATATGTTGCAGCCCCAGCATTTT	CASSQDMLQPQHF
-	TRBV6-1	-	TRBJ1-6	TGTGCCAGCAGTGGGCAGAACTATTCACCCCTCCACTTT	CASSGQNYSPLHF
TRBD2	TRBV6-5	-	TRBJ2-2	TGTGCCAGCAGTTACTTCCATCAGCGGGAGGGTTCTACCGGGGAGCTGTTTTTT	CASSYFHQREGSTGELFF
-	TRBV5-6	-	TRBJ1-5	TGTGCCAGCAGCAGGAGGACGGGGAGCGGCAATCAGCCCCAGCATTTT	CASSRRTGSGNQPQHF
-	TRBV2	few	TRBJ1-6	TGTGCCAGCAGTTCCCAGGGTCTAGAATCACCCCTCCACTTT	CASSSQGLESPLHF
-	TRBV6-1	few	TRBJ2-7	TGTGCCAGCAGCCAGAGGACGGGGGCCTACGAGCAGTACTTC	CASSQRTGAYEQYF
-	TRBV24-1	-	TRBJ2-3	TGTGCCACCAGTGCTCACCACGGCACAGATACGCAGTATTTT	CATSAHHGTDTQYF
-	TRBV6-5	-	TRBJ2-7	TGTGCCAGCAGTTACTCAGCTGAAAGCTACGAGCAGTACTTC	CASSYSAESYEQYF
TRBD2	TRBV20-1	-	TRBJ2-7	TGCAGTGCTACTAACTTGGCGGGGGGGATTTACGAGCAGTACTTC	CSATNLAGGIYEQYF
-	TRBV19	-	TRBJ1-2	TGTGCCAGTAGTCCAGGAGACTATGGCTACACCTTC	CASSPGDYGYTF
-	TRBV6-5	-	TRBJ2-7	TGTGCCAGCAGTTTTTCTAGACAGTACGAGCAGTACTTC	CASSFSRQYEQYF
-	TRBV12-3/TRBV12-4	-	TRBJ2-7	TGTGCCAGCAGGGACCTCTACGAGCAGTACTTC	CASRDLYEQYF
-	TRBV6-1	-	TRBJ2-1	TGTGCCAGCAGTATCGATGACGGCTACAATGAGCAGTTCTTC	CASSIDDGYNEQFF
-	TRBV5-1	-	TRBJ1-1	TGCGCCAGCAGCCCATGGTCGCCCCGGGAGAACACTGAAGCTTTCTTT	CASSPWSPRENTEAFF
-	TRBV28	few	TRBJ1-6	TGTGCCAGCAGACCTCTGACAGGCTCCTATAATTCACCCCTCCACTTT	CASRPLTGSYNSPLHF
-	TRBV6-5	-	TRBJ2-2	TGTGCCAGCAGTTTACAGGGAGCGGGCGGGGAGCTGTTTTTT	CASSLQGAGGELFF
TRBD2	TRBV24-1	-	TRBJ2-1	TGTGCCACCAGTGATGGACTAGGGGTCGCACGCAATGAGCAGTTCTTC	CATSDGLGVARNEQFF
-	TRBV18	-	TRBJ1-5	TGTGCCAGCTCACCGGACAGCTATAGCAATCAGCCCCAGCATTTT	CASSPDSYSNQPQHF
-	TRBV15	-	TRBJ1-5	TGTGCCACCAGCAGAGTAATAGGGAGAATCGGCAATCAGCCCCAGCATTTT	CATSRVIGRIGNQPQHF
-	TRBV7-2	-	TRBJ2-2	TGTGCCAGCAGCCAAGATTGGGTTCCGCAGGGCAACACCGGGGAGCTGTTTTTT	CASSQDWVPQGNTGELFF
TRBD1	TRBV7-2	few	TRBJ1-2	TGTGCCAGCAGCCGGACAGGGGGAGCTGCTAACTATGGCTACACCTTC	CASSRTGGAANYGYTF
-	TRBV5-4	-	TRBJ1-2	TGTGCCAGCAGCTTGGTAGCCGCCAGGGGAGACTATGGCTACACCTTC	CASSLVAARGDYGYTF